Shown below are 3 T cell receptor beta chains from a single sample sequenced in a study of T cells after yellow fever vaccination. Using its own MiXCR run on the 5' RACE reads, TCRdb lists one record per CDR3 protein. The data contain approximately 510,000 distinct CDR3 sequences, less than 25% of them seen just once; the ten biggest clones take up less than 20%. The sequences come from PBMCs, collected 20 to 25 days after the first yellow fever vaccination. These receptors originate from a man aged 18-30 years who received the YFV17D yellow fever vaccine.

Here the CDR3 DNA reads TGCGCCAGCAGCTCCCCAGCGACAGGGGAGGATGAGCAGTTCTTC. It encodes CASSSPATGEDEQFF. The rearrangement links TRBV5-1 to TRBJ2-1; 8 bases fit TRBD1. J gave up 8 bases and V 3 bases, and 10 bases lay outside the gene matches. CDR3 length: 15 amino acids. Germline V gene lookup returns CDR1 SGHRS and CDR2 YFSETQ. Complete variable domain (other parts from reference TRBV5-1 and TRBJ2-1): KAGVTQTPRYLIKTRGQQVTLSCSPISGHRSVSWYQQTPGQGLQFLFEYFSETQRNKGNFPGRFSGRQFSNSRSEMNVSTLELGDSALYLCASSSPATGEDEQFFGPGTRLTVL.

This clonotype was observed at least ten times. The chain couples TRBV10-3 to TRBJ2-3; 12 nucleotides line up with TRBD2. V shed 10 bases, J shed 1 base, and the junction held 18 bases outside the gene matches. The germline gives CDR1 ENHRY, CDR2 SYGVKD. The CDR3 runs 19 residues. Here the CDR3 reads CATPTLVTSGGKGTDTQYF. The CDR3 DNA follows: TGTGCCACCCCCACCCTCGTAACTAGCGGGGGGAAGGGCACAGATACGCAGTATTTT.

CDR3 residues: CASKRAGTDNSPLHF. CDR3 sequence (DNA): TGTGCCAGCAAGAGAGCCGGGACAGATAATTCACCCCTCCACTTT. The chain couples TRBV7-2 to TRBJ1-6; 7 bases fit TRBD1. Germline assignment: CDR1 SGHTA and CDR2 FQGNSA. The V gene end was trimmed by 7 bases and the J gene end by 5 bases; junction bases not matched to a gene: 8. The CDR3 consists of 15 residues. Based on the CDR3 plus reference TRBV7-2 and TRBJ1-6, the full variable domain is GAGVSQSPSNKVTEKGKDVELRCDPISGHTALYWYRQSLGQGLEFLIYFQGNSAPDKSGLPSDRFSAERTGGSVSTLTIQRTQQEDSAVYLCASKRAGTDNSPLHFGNGTRLTVT.